This T cell receptor beta chain emerged from a study of PD-1 blockade in classical Hodgkin lymphoma. Study in general: Nivolumab was administered to patients intravenously at 3 mg/kg every 2 weeks. General study results and limits: According to reports, newly diagnosed patients had lower baseline TCR diversity than healthy donors, and relapsed/refractory patients had lower baseline TCR diversity still. Those achieving complete response showed baseline diversity like newly diagnosed patients.

With respect to this clone: Its antigen is not identified.

Time point denoted: cycle 4 day 1 (C4D1), after more than five weeks of nivolumab. Brentuximab vedotin exposure varied, and every patient relapsed after autologous stem cell transplantation. Complete response, partial response or progressive disease constituted the best responses recorded. Only in-frame clones appear in the TCRdb table, and some are missing; sequencing was by immunoSEQ multiplex PCR. The sample has more than 30,000 clones; around 80% are singletons. The CDR3 has 18 residues. The J segment lost 1 base and the V segment lost 1 base, leaving 10 bases of the junction unmatched. Germline CDR1 reads SGHVS; CDR2 reads FQNEAQ.

The V call is TRBV7-8, the J call TRBJ2-5; TRBD2 matches 9 bases. The starting material was peripheral blood mononuclear cells (PBMCs), obtained before the fourth cycle of nivolumab. This receptor was taken from a human donor with classical Hodgkin lymphoma. The CDR3 DNA follows: TGTGCCAGCAGCTTAGGTTTTCATAGCGGGGGTATCCAAGAGACCCAGTACTTC. It yields the protein CASSLGFHSGGIQETQYF. The complete variable domain, with remaining parts taken from reference TRBV7-8 and TRBJ2-5, reads GAGVSQSPRYKVAKRGQDVALRCDPISGHVSLFWYQQALGQGPEFLTYFQNEAQLDKSGLPSDRFFAERPEGSVSTLKIQRTQQEDSAVYLCASSLGFHSGGIQETQYFGPGTRLLVL.